The clone carrying this T cell receptor beta chain showed up just once. Antigen unknown. Germline CDR1 SGHNT, CDR2 YYREEE (reference sequence). The CDR3 has 13 amino acids. V was shortened by 0 bases and J by 6 bases, with 6 bases between the two germline ends. TCRdb's table, derived via immunoSEQ multiplex PCR, lists solely in-frame clones and lacks some. The data hold approximately 88,000 clones, with roughly 90% observed a single time. The sample originates from a study of T cells in localized non-small cell lung cancer. Overall study findings and caveats: When the top 100 tumor clones were examined, a median around 50 of them also appeared in the adjacent lung, which was paired and uninvolved. A higher density of T cells in blood coincided with extended overall survival.

The chain joins TRBV5-4 to TRBJ2-2; D uncertain. The clonotype comes from a woman aged 35-70 years with stage II squamous cell lung carcinoma. The sequencing used PBMCs, collected before any cancer treatment. The DNA for the CDR3 is TGTGCCAGCAGCTTGGTAGTCGCCGGGGAGCTGTTTTTT. Encoded protein: CASSLVVAGELFF.